These 32 T cell receptor beta chains share one sample of origin, sequenced in a study of cytomegalovirus exposure and HLA in healthy donors. PCR primers comprised 60 Vbeta and 13 Jbeta primers. TCRdb's copy holds only in-frame clones and misses some; the assay was immunoSEQ multiplex PCR. Counted here are 140,000 to 150,000 clones, 65% to 85% occurring once; the ten biggest clones make up approximately 4%. Input material: PBMCs. These receptor sequences come from a male donor in good health and CMV-seronegative.

This clone was picked up one time. The chain is built from TRBV5-6 and TRBJ1-2; the D gene is possibly TRBD1 (6 bases). The CDR3 is 15 amino acids. In germline, CDR1 is SGHDT, CDR2 YYEEEE. V was cut by 4 bases and J by 4 bases, with 17 bases left in between. CDR3 protein: CASSPTGTRSYGYTF. DNA of the CDR3: TGTGCCAGCAGCCCGACCGGGACAAGGAGCTATGGCTACACCTTC.

V usage is TRBV6-4 and J usage is TRBJ2-1, with D perhaps TRBD2 (6 bases). Per the germline V gene, CDR1 is MRHNA and CDR2 is SNTAGT. Deletions cut 3 bases from V and 5 bases from J, with 17 bases between. The CDR3 totals 16 residues. Here the CDR3 reads CASSEPPGRSHNEQFF. Here the CDR3 DNA reads TGTGCCAGCAGTGAACCCCCTGGGAGGAGCCACAATGAGCAGTTCTTC.

V gene TRBV11-3 combines with J gene TRBJ2-1, with D perhaps matching TRBD1 (8 bases). Germline V gene sequence: CDR1 SGHNT, CDR2 YENEEA. CDR3 length equals 15 residues. Trimming took 5 bases from V and 7 from J, leaving 18 bases between them. In DNA form, the CDR3 reads TGTGCCAGCAGCCTAGCGGCAGGGGGCTGGAATGAGCAGTTCTTC. Translated: CASSLAAGGWNEQFF.

This sequence joins TRBV19 and TRBJ1-3; TRBD1 is a possible D gene (6 bases). Trimming took off 8 bases at V and 4 bases at J, with 12 bases between the two ends. This CDR3 has 13 amino acids. Germline CDR1 and CDR2: LNHDA and SQIVND (reference sequence). The CDR3 region has the DNA TGTGCCAGTCGGCCAACAGGGGGAAACACCATATATTTT. Encoded protein: CASRPTGGNTIYF.

V usage is TRBV5-4 and J usage is TRBJ1-2; 8 nucleotides align to TRBD1. The junction had 8 bases not matched to a gene; V was cut back by 1 base and J by 6 bases. The CDR3 spans 15 residues. Germline CDR1 and CDR2: SGHNT and YYREEE (reference sequence). The CDR3: CASSLRQGAMDGYTF. The CDR3 DNA is TGTGCCAGCAGCTTGAGGCAGGGGGCGATGGATGGCTACACCTTC.

This clone has only a few counts. V and J are TRBV7-2 and TRBJ2-3, with TRBD2 as a possible D gene (5 bases). The CDR3 is made up of 13 amino acids. Germline V gives CDR1 SGHTA, CDR2 FQGNSA. V was trimmed by 0 bases and J by 4 bases, leaving 5 bases between them. In nucleotides, the CDR3 is TGTGCCAGCAGCTTAGCGAGGGCAGATACGCAGTATTTT. Amino acids: CASSLARADTQYF.

Concerning this clone: Germline and junction disagree at one end, which may indicate a read error. V and J are TRBV29-1 and TRBJ2-4, with D uncertain. This CDR3 has 13 amino acids. Germline V lookup: CDR1 SQVTM, CDR2 ANQGSEA. CDR3 bases: TGCAGCGTTGAAGCGGTAGTCGGTAACAGTCAGTACTTC. Protein product: CSVEAVVGNSQYF. The whole variable domain, remainder taken from reference TRBV29-1 and TRBJ2-4, is SAVISQKPSRDICQRGTSLTIQCQVDSQVTMMFWYRQQPGQSLTLIATANQGSEATYESGFVIDKFPISRPNLTFSTLTVSNMSPEDSSIYLCSVEAVVGNSQYFGAGTRLSVL.

V is TRBV7-6 and J is TRBJ2-5; 9 bases fit TRBD2. The J call may be wrong; the DNA end is better matched by TRBJ2-7. CDR3 size: 17 residues. Germline assignment: CDR1 SGHVS and CDR2 FNYEAQ. The CDR3 DNA sequence: TGTGCCAGCAGCTCCGCCCCCCGCGGGAGGGCCGCGAACGAGCAGTACTTC. Protein product: CASSSAPRGRAANEQYF.

The chain uses TRBV19 and TRBJ2-5; 8 bases agree with TRBD2. This CDR3 comprises 15 residues. The V and J ends lost 5 bases and 5 bases, in that order; junction bases with no gene match: 10. Germline lookup yields CDR1 LNHDA and CDR2 SQIVND (reference sequence). CDR3 sequence (DNA): TGTGCCAGTAGTGTTATGAGCGGGAGTGGGGAGACCCAGTACTTC. Protein: CASSVMSGSGETQYF.

The J gene is TRBJ2-3, the V gene TRBV5-8; 15 bases map to TRBD2. V lost 0 bases and J lost 3; bases outside the gene matches: 5. CDR1 and CDR2 (germline): SGHTS, YDEGEE. The CDR3 length is 18 residues. In nucleotides, the CDR3 is TGTGCCAGCAGCTTGGCGGGGACTAGCGGGGGGCTAACAGATACGCAGTATTTT. Translation: CASSLAGTSGGLTDTQYF.

The CDR3 here is CASKPGQESYEQYF. CDR3 coding DNA: TGTGCCAGCAAACCGGGACAGGAGTCCTACGAGCAGTACTTC. The chain employs TRBV27 and TRBJ2-7; TRBD1 aligns across 8 bases. After removal of 7 bases from V and 1 base from J, the junction contained 6 bases not matched to a gene. This CDR3 is built from 14 residues. Germline-derived CDR1 and CDR2 are MNHEY and SMNVEV (reference sequence).

J is TRBJ2-5 and V is TRBV19; 9 nucleotides agree with TRBD2. CDR3 size: 19 residues. Germline trimming cut 5 bases from V and 2 bases from J; bases unmatched to any gene: 18. Per the germline V gene, CDR1 is LNHDA and CDR2 is SQIVND (reference sequence). CDR3 in amino acids: CASSQGLSSGKGGQETQYF. In nucleotides, the CDR3 is TGTGCCAGTAGTCAGGGTTTGTCTAGCGGGAAGGGGGGACAAGAGACCCAGTACTTC.

The J gene is TRBJ2-3, the V gene TRBV27; 16 nucleotides agree with TRBD2. V trimming: 4 bases; J trimming: 6 bases; junction bases outside the gene matches: 16. Germline V gives CDR1 MNHEY, CDR2 SMNVEV (reference sequence). The CDR3 covers 20 residues. The CDR3 loop is CASSSSGLAGGGFTGDTQYF. CDR3 sequence (DNA): TGTGCCAGCAGTTCCTCGGGACTAGCGGGAGGGGGATTTACCGGGGATACGCAGTATTTT.

This chain uses TRBV29-1 with TRBJ1-1; perhaps TRBD1 as D (5 bases). The CDR3 is 12 residues long. V was clipped by 4 bases and J by 6 bases, with 12 bases between them. CDR1 and CDR2 (germline): SQVTM, ANQGSEA. The CDR3 DNA reads TGCAGCGTTGTGGGGCGGCCACCTGAAGCTTTCTTT. Translated, it gives CSVVGRPPEAFF. Full variable domain (remainder filled in from reference TRBV29-1 and TRBJ1-1): SAVISQKPSRDICQRGTSLTIQCQVDSQVTMMFWYRQQPGQSLTLIATANQGSEATYESGFVIDKFPISRPNLTFSTLTVSNMSPEDSSIYLCSVVGRPPEAFFGQGTRLTVV.

This clone was observed once. The V and J genes are TRBV9 and TRBJ2-5; the D gene is possibly TRBD2 (6 bases). The CDR3 is made up of 15 amino acids. Trimming stripped 4 bases from V and 5 bases from J, with 18 bases between. Germline CDR1 and CDR2: SGDLS and YYNGEE. The CDR3 here is CASSLGDSRVETQYF. DNA for the CDR3: TGTGCCAGCAGCCTGGGGGACTCCAGAGTGGAGACCCAGTACTTC.

A few counts support this clone. The chain combines TRBV5-1 with TRBJ2-7; 9 bases map to TRBD1. The V segment lost 4 bases and the J segment 5 bases; nucleotides outside the gene matches: 4. CDR1 SGHRS and CDR2 YFSETQ come from the germline V gene. The CDR3 consists of 13 residues. CDR3 sequence (DNA): TGCGCCAGCAGCCTACAGGGGGCAAACGAGCAGTACTTC. Translation gives CASSLQGANEQYF.

There are a few counts of this clone. The CDR3 DNA reads TGTGCCAGCTCACCCGGGACAGACGGAAACACCATATATTTT. Protein sequence: CASSPGTDGNTIYF. The chain combines TRBV18 with TRBJ1-3; 7 nucleotides match TRBD1. The CDR3 totals 14 residues. Germline CDR1 is KGHSH and CDR2 is LQKENI. Trimming removed 3 bases from V and 4 bases from J; junction bases left unmatched: 3.

The chain employs TRBV5-6 and TRBJ2-3; possibly TRBD2 for D (5 bases). CDR1 is SGHDT and CDR2 is YYEEEE in the germline V gene. Trimming removed 5 bases from V and 0 bases from J, with 13 bases in between. The CDR3 is 15 residues long. The CDR3 reads CASRSGLASTDTQYF. CDR3 nucleotides: TGTGCCAGCAGGTCCGGACTGGCCAGCACAGATACGCAGTATTTT.

This chain links TRBV6-6 with TRBJ2-5; 8 bases fit TRBD1. Germline CDR1 reads MNHNY; CDR2 reads SVGAGI (reference sequence). Losses at the gene ends were 2 bases for V and 11 bases for J; bases not matched to a gene: 7. The CDR3 spans 13 residues. CDR3 DNA: TGTGCCAGCAGTTACCGGACAGGGCCAGAGCAGTACTTC. Protein product: CASSYRTGPEQYF.

The V and J genes are TRBV14 and TRBJ2-6; perhaps TRBD1 as D (6 bases). The CDR3 runs 16 residues. V was pared by 4 bases and J by 3 bases, with 13 bases between. Looked up from germline, CDR1 is SGHDN and CDR2 is FVKESK. In nucleotides, the CDR3 is TGTGCCAGCAGCCGGACAGAAATCTTTGGGGCCAACGTCCTGACTTTC. It encodes CASSRTEIFGANVLTF.

This chain joins TRBV19 and TRBJ1-5, with 10 bases matching TRBD1. Losses at the gene ends were 6 bases for V and 7 bases for J; bases not matched to a gene: 9. Germline lookup yields CDR1 LNHDA and CDR2 SQIVND (reference sequence). The CDR3 totals 15 residues. The CDR3: CASSLGTGVGQPQHF. In DNA, the CDR3 is TGTGCCAGTAGCCTAGGGACAGGGGTCGGGCAGCCCCAGCATTTT.

The chain recombines TRBV7-3 with TRBJ2-3; D gene ambiguous. From germline, CDR1 is SGHTA and CDR2 FQGTGA. The V gene lost 5 bases and the J gene lost 1 base, with 16 bases spanning the gap. The CDR3 totals 16 residues. CDR3 amino acids: CASSPKVNLGTDTQYF. The CDR3 nucleotides are TGTGCCAGCAGCCCTAAAGTCAATCTTGGCACAGATACGCAGTATTTT.

The chain links TRBV7-2 to TRBJ1-3; 7 bases are shared with TRBD1. This CDR3 comprises 16 residues. Germline lookup yields CDR1 SGHTA and CDR2 FQGNSA. The junction had 9 bases not matched to a gene; V was cut back by 5 bases and J by 2 bases. CDR3 region: CASSLIRQGPGNTIYF. The CDR3 DNA follows: TGTGCCAGCAGCCTAATCCGACAGGGCCCTGGAAACACCATATATTTT.

The table lists this clone with a few counts. The rearrangement links TRBV25-1 to TRBJ1-2; TRBD1 agrees at 8 bases. This CDR3 region has 13 residues. V was pared by 7 bases and J by 7 bases, with 8 bases of the junction left unmatched. Germline V gene data show CDR1 as MGHDK and CDR2 as SYGVNS. CDR3 sequence (DNA): TGTGCCAGCAAAAGCCAGGGGGCGAGTGGCTACACCTTC. This translates into CASKSQGASGYTF.

The V and J genes are TRBV4-1 and TRBJ2-5, with D possibly being TRBD1 (5 bases). TRBJ2-7 matches the DNA end more closely, so the J call is doubtful. Per the germline V gene, CDR1 is MGHRA and CDR2 is YSYEKL. This CDR3 is built from 13 residues. CDR3 sequence (DNA): TGCGCCAGCAGCCAAGTGACAGCCTACGAGCAGTACTTC. Translation gives CASSQVTAYEQYF.

CDR3 coding DNA: TGCGCCAGCAGTCAATCCCTCAGCTACGAGCAGTACTTC. Translating gives CASSQSLSYEQYF. The chain employs TRBV23-1 and TRBJ2-7, with D unclear. Being an ORF, TRBV23-1 has a function that is uncertain. The CDR3 has 13 amino acids. The V end was cut by 0 bases, the J end by 3 bases, with 6 bases between.

This clone turned up a few times. The chain links TRBV6-5 to TRBJ1-2; possible D gene TRBD1, 5 bases. From germline, CDR1 is MNHEY and CDR2 SVGAGI. The CDR3 runs 16 residues. Trimming shortened V by 0 bases and J by 6 bases, and 17 bases separated the two germline ends. CDR3 nucleotide sequence: TGTGCCAGCAGTTACTCGTGGGCCCCGGGGGGGGATGGCTACACCTTC. It codes for CASSYSWAPGGDGYTF.

CDR3 sequence reads: CASSHGDRVSEQYF. The CDR3 DNA reads TGTGCCAGCAGCCACGGGGACAGGGTATCCGAGCAGTACTTC. This sequence joins TRBV7-9 and TRBJ2-7; 9 bases align to TRBD1. CDR1 and CDR2 (germline): SEHNR, FQNEAQ (reference sequence). The CDR3 contains 14 residues. After removal of 5 bases from V and 6 bases from J, the junction contained 8 bases not matched to a gene.

The rearrangement joins TRBV15 to TRBJ2-6, with 7 positions matching TRBD1. Per germline, CDR1 LNHNV and CDR2 YYDKDF (reference sequence). After removal of 1 base from V and 2 bases from J, the junction contained 8 bases not matched to a gene. The CDR3 has 18 amino acids. The CDR3 protein is CATSRVVGTVPGANVLTF. CDR3 DNA sequence: TGTGCCACCAGCAGAGTGGTAGGGACAGTTCCTGGGGCCAACGTCCTGACTTTC.

Note on this clone: Relative to the germline gene, one junction end is altered; a read error may explain this. V is TRBV2 and J is TRBJ2-4; 7 bases align to TRBD2. This CDR3 spans 16 amino acids. Germline V CDR1 and CDR2: SNHLY, FYNNEI. Written as DNA, the CDR3 is TGTGCCAGCAGTGCATGGGGAGGGGTAGCCAAAAACAGTCAGTACTTC. The encoded protein is CASSAWGGVAKNSQYF.

This clone was seen only once. J is TRBJ1-1 and V is TRBV27; unclear D gene. The CDR3 extends over 13 amino acids. The V gene's germline CDR1 is MNHEY and CDR2 SMNVEV (reference sequence). V was trimmed by 0 bases and J by 8 bases, leaving 10 bases between them. The CDR3 here is CASSLSTIEEAFF. In DNA form, the CDR3 reads TGTGCCAGCAGTTTATCGACTATAGAAGAAGCTTTCTTT.

This clone was picked up one time. The chain has TRBV5-1 and TRBJ1-5; perhaps TRBD1 as D (5 bases). Germline loops: CDR1 SGHRS, CDR2 YFSETQ. Trimming took off 5 bases at V and 4 bases at J, with 13 bases between the two ends. CDR3 size: 14 residues. The CDR3 here is CASRETGGNQPQHF. CDR3 bases: TGCGCCAGCAGGGAAACTGGGGGGAATCAGCCCCAGCATTTT.